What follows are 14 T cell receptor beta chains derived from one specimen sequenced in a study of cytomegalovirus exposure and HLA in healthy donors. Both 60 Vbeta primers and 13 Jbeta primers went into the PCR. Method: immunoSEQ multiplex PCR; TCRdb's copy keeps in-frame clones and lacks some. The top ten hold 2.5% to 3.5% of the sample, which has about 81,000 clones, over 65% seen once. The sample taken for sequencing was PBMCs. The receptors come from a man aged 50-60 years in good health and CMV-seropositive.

The CDR3 nucleotides are TGTGCCAGCAGCTTAGTGGGCCTAGCGGGAGTTGATGAGCAGTTCTTC. It encodes CASSLVGLAGVDEQFF. The rearrangement uses TRBV7-2 and TRBJ2-1; 10 nucleotides align to TRBD2. There are 16 residues in the CDR3. Per the germline V gene, CDR1 is SGHTA and CDR2 is FQGNSA. The trim removed 1 base at V and 8 bases at J, leaving 8 bases unmatched.

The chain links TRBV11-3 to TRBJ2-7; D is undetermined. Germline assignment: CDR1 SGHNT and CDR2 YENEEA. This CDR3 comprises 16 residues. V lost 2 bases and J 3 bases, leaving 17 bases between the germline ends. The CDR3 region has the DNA TGTGCCAGCAGCTTAACAGATCGAATATATTACTACGAGCAGTACTTC. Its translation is CASSLTDRIYYYEQYF.

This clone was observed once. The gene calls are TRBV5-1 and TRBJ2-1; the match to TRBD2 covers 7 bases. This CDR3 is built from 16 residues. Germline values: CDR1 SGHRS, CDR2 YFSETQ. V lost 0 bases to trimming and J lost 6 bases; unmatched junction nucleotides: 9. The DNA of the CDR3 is TGCGCCAGCAGCTTGGCCCCGGCGGGAGTACCCAATGAGCAGTTCTTC. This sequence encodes CASSLAPAGVPNEQFF.

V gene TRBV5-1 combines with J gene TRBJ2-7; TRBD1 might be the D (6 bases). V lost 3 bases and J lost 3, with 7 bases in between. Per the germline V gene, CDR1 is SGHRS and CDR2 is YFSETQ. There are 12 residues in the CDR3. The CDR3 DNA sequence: TGCGCCAGCAGCTCGACAGGCTACGAGCAGTACTTC. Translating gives CASSSTGYEQYF.

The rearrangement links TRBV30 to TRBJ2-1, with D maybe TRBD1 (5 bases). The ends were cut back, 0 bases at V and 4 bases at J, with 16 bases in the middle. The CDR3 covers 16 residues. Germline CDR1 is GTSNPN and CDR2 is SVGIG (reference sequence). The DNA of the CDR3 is TGTGCCTGGAGTGTACTTCGAGGAAAGGGGTACAATGAGCAGTTCTTC. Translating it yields CAWSVLRGKGYNEQFF.

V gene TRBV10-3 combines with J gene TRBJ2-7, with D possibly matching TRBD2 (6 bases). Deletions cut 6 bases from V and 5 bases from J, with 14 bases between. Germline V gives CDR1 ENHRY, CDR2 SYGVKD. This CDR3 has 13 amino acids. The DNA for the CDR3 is TGTGCCATCAGGCGGGACGTAATGGACGAGCAGTACTTC. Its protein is CAIRRDVMDEQYF.

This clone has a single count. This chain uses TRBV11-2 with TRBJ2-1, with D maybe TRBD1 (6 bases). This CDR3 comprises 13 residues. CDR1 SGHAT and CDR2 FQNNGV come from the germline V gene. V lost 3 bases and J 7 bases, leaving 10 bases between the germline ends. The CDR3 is CASSFPGDNEQFF. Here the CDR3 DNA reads TGTGCCAGCAGCTTCCCAGGGGATAATGAGCAGTTCTTC. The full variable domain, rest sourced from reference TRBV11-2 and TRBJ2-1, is EAGVAQSPRYKIIEKRQSVAFWCNPISGHATLYWYQQILGQGPKLLIQFQNNGVVDDSQLPKDRFSAERLKGVDSTLKIQPAKLEDSAVYLCASSFPGDNEQFFGPGTRLTVL.

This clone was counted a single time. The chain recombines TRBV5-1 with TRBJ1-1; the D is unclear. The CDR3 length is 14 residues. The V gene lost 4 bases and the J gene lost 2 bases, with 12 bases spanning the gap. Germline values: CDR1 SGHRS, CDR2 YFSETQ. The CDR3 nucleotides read TGCGCCAGCAGCCAGGTTGGGCAAAACACTGAAGCTTTCTTT. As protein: CASSQVGQNTEAFF.

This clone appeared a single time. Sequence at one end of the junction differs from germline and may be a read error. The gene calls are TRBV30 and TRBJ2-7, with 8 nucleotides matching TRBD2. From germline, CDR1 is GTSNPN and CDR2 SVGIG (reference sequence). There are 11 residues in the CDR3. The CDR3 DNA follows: TGTGCCTGGAGTGTATTCAAGAGACTAGCGTTC. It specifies CAWSVFKRLAF.

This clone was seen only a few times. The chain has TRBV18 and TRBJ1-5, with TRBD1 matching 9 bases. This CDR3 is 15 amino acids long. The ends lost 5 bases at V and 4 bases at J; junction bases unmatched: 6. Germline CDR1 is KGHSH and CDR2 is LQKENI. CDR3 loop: CASSADRGGNQPQHF. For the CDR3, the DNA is TGTGCCAGCTCAGCGGACAGGGGTGGGAATCAGCCCCAGCATTTT.

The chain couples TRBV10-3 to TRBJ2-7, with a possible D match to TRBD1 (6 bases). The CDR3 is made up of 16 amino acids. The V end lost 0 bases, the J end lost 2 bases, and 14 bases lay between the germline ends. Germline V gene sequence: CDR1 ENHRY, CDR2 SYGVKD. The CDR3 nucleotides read TGTGCCATCAGTGAGTCAGGGACACTAATTACCTACGAGCAGTACTTC. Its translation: CAISESGTLITYEQYF.

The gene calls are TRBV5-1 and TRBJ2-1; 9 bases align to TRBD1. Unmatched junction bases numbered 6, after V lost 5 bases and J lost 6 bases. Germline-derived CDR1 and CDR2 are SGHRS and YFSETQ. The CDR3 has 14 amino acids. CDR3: CASSSDRGGNEQFF. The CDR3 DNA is TGCGCCAGCAGTTCGGACAGGGGTGGCAATGAGCAGTTCTTC.

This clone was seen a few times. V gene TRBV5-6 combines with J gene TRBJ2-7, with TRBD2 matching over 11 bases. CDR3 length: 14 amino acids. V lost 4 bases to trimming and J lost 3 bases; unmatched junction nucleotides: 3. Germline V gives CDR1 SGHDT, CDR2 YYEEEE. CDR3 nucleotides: TGTGCCAGCAGCGTGGGACTAGCGGACTACGAGCAGTACTTC. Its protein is CASSVGLADYEQYF.

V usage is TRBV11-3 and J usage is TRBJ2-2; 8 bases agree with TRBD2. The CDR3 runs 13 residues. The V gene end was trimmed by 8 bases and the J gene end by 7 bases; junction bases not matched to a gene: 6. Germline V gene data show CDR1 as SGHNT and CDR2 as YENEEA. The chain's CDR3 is CASVDSGVGELFF. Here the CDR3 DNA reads TGTGCCAGCGTCGATAGCGGGGTCGGGGAGCTGTTTTTT.